One and the same sample provided the 31 T cell receptor beta chains below, sequenced in a study of response to subunit inactivated influenza vaccine. Each CDR3 protein gets one entry after TCRdb re-called the RT-PCR reads with MiXCR. The data contain around 850,000 distinct CDR3 sequences, around a sixth of them seen just once; the ten biggest clones take up around 9.9%. Sequencing used PBMCs from blood, obtained less than 6 days after vaccination. The receptors derive from a man in his fifties or sixties who received an inactivated influenza vaccine.

The chain is built from TRBV7-6 and TRBJ2-5; the D is unclear. The CDR3 sequence is 14 residues long. Germline V gene data show CDR1 as SGHVS and CDR2 as FNYEAQ. Trimming removed 8 bases at V and 5 bases at J, with 18 bases between. CDR3 residues: CASGMTQSVETQYF. For the CDR3, the DNA is TGTGCCAGCGGAATGACCCAATCGGTCGAGACCCAGTACTTC. Full variable domain (outside the CDR3, taken from reference TRBV7-6 and TRBJ2-5): GAGVSQSPRYKVTKRGQDVALRCDPISGHVSLYWYRQALGQGPEFLTYFNYEAQQDKSGLPNDRFSAERPEGSISTLTIQRTEQRDSAMYRCASGMTQSVETQYFGPGTRLLVL.

V usage is TRBV30 and J usage is TRBJ2-1; possible D gene TRBD2, 6 bases. This CDR3 is built from 12 residues. Germline V gives CDR1 GTSNPN, CDR2 SVGIG (reference sequence). Trimming shortened V by 3 bases and J by 7 bases, and 10 bases separated the two germline ends. Here the CDR3 reads CAWRGTFNEQFF. The CDR3 coding sequence is TGTGCCTGGAGGGGGACTTTTAATGAGCAGTTCTTC.

CDR3 sequence (DNA): TGCGCCAGCAGCCAAGATCTGGGGGGAGTTTACAATGAGCAGTTCTTC. Its translation: CASSQDLGGVYNEQFF. The V and J genes are TRBV4-3 and TRBJ2-1; D perhaps matches TRBD2 (6 bases). The V gene's germline CDR1 is LGHNA and CDR2 YSLEER. This CDR3 region has 16 residues. Trimming removed 0 bases from V and 4 bases from J, with 13 bases in between.

Ten or more counts support this clonotype. The chain couples TRBV20-1 to TRBJ1-5; TRBD1 matches at 12 bases. The V gene end was trimmed by 2 bases and the J gene end by 2 bases; junction bases not matched to a gene: 4. Germline V gene data show CDR1 as DFQATT and CDR2 as SNEGSKA (reference sequence). This CDR3 is 16 amino acids long. CDR3: CSARTGTGGRNQPQHF. As DNA, the CDR3 is TGCAGTGCTAGAACCGGGACAGGGGGCCGCAATCAGCCCCAGCATTTT.

The chain joins TRBV9 to TRBJ1-2, with D uncertain. This CDR3 has 14 amino acids. CDR1 and CDR2 from the germline V gene are SGDLS and YYNGEE. The V end lost 0 bases, the J end lost 4 bases, and 10 bases lay between the germline ends. In nucleotides, the CDR3 is TGTGCCAGCAGCGTAGCATCGGGCGGCTATGGCTACACCTTC. The encoded protein is CASSVASGGYGYTF.

This clonotype was seen a few times. The J gene is TRBJ1-4, the V gene TRBV12-3 or TRBV12-4; maybe TRBD1 (6 bases). Trimming shortened V by 7 bases and J by 6 bases, and 18 bases separated the two germline ends. The CDR3 extends over 15 amino acids. CDR3 in DNA: TGTGCCAGCACCAAACTAACGGGGGGCTATGAAAAACTGTTTTTT. Amino acid sequence: CASTKLTGGYEKLFF.

V gene TRBV20-1 combines with J gene TRBJ1-1; D is possibly TRBD1 (6 bases). Germline CDR1 reads DFQATT; CDR2 reads SNEGSKA (reference sequence). Between the trimmed V and J ends, which lost 3 bases and 4 bases, there was a span of 12 bases. The CDR3 runs 13 residues. The CDR3 spells CSARGGAGTEAFF. CDR3 nucleotide sequence: TGCAGTGCTAGGGGGGGGGCTGGCACTGAAGCTTTCTTT.

This chain links TRBV12-3 or TRBV12-4 with TRBJ2-1; D uncertain. The length of the CDR3 is 12 residues. The germline V and J ends were trimmed by 3 bases and 9 bases, with 9 bases remaining between them. The CDR3: CASSFLGFEQFF. CDR3 sequence (DNA): TGTGCCAGCAGTTTCCTCGGGTTTGAGCAGTTCTTC.

There are a few counts of this clonotype. The chain combines TRBV9 with TRBJ2-1; D is possibly TRBD2 (6 bases). Trimming removed 0 bases at V and 4 bases at J, with 14 bases between. Germline assignment: CDR1 SGDLS and CDR2 YYNGEE. This CDR3 is built from 16 residues. The CDR3 DNA follows: TGTGCCAGCAGCGTAGGACTAGGGATCCCATACAATGAGCAGTTCTTC. This translates into CASSVGLGIPYNEQFF.

This chain connects TRBV20-1 to TRBJ2-1, with D tentatively TRBD1 (6 bases). This CDR3 is built from 17 residues. CDR1 and CDR2 from the germline V gene are DFQATT and SNEGSKA (reference sequence). The V end was cut by 1 base, the J end by 2 bases, with 18 bases between. CDR3 in DNA: TGCAGTGCTAGAGCCCTCTCGACAGGACTCCCCTACAATGAGCAGTTCTTC. As protein: CSARALSTGLPYNEQFF.

This clonotype was observed a few times. This chain uses TRBV24-1 with TRBJ2-2, with a possible D match to TRBD2 (5 bases). The CDR3 runs 15 residues. The germline V gene encodes CDR1 KGHDR and CDR2 SFDVKD. The V end was cut by 4 bases, the J end by 4 bases, with 12 bases between. Here the CDR3 DNA reads TGTGCCACCAGTGAGCCTACTAGTTCCACCGGGGAGCTGTTTTTT. This gives the protein CATSEPTSSTGELFF.

This clonotype appeared a few times. The gene calls are TRBV5-5 and TRBJ2-5, with TRBD2 matching over 7 bases. From germline, CDR1 is SGHKS and CDR2 YYEKEE (reference sequence). V was pared by 1 base and J by 1 base, with 4 bases of the junction left unmatched. This CDR3 spans 15 amino acids. The CDR3 reads CASSLSGGVQETQYF. DNA for the CDR3: TGTGCCAGCAGCTTGTCTGGGGGGGTCCAAGAGACCCAGTACTTC. Filled out from reference TRBV5-5 and TRBJ2-5, the complete variable domain reads DAGVTQSPTHLIKTRGQQVTLRCSPISGHKSVSWYQQVLGQGPQFIFQYYEKEERGRGNFPDRFSARQFPNYSSELNVNALLLGDSALYLCASSLSGGVQETQYFGPGTRLLVL.

The CDR3 spells CASTTMGRTGAGQETQYF. CDR3 nucleotides: TGTGCCAGCACCACAATGGGAAGGACAGGGGCAGGCCAAGAGACCCAGTACTTC. V usage is TRBV6-2 or TRBV6-3 and J usage is TRBJ2-5; 9 bases fit TRBD1. CDR1 MNHEY and CDR2 SVGEGT come from the germline V gene. V lost 7 bases to trimming and J lost 1 base; unmatched junction nucleotides: 16. This CDR3 is built from 18 residues.

In this sample, this clonotype turned up a few times. The chain links TRBV6-5 to TRBJ1-1; D call uncertain. V lost 4 bases to trimming and J lost 0 bases, with 9 bases between them. In germline, CDR1 is MNHEY, CDR2 SVGAGI. This CDR3 has 14 amino acids. The CDR3 bases are TGTGCCAGCAGTTCTACGTCAATGAACACTGAAGCTTTCTTT. Amino acid sequence: CASSSTSMNTEAFF.

The sample holds a few counts of this clonotype. V gene TRBV9 combines with J gene TRBJ1-5; 9 nucleotides line up with TRBD1. The germline gives CDR1 SGDLS, CDR2 YYNGEE. V lost 0 bases and J lost 4; bases outside the gene matches: 2. The CDR3 is made up of 15 amino acids. The CDR3 region is CASSVGGTGNQPQHF. For the CDR3, the DNA is TGTGCCAGCAGCGTAGGTGGGACAGGGAATCAGCCCCAGCATTTT.

The rearrangement joins TRBV10-3 to TRBJ2-7; D perhaps matches TRBD2 (6 bases). The CDR3 covers 15 residues. The germline CDR1 and CDR2 sequences are ENHRY and SYGVKD. The V and J ends lost 3 bases and 3 bases respectively, with 15 bases between them. This chain's CDR3 is CAISDPSQGGYEQYF. The CDR3 DNA sequence: TGTGCCATCAGTGACCCCTCGCAGGGAGGCTACGAGCAGTACTTC.

This clonotype was seen ten or more times. The genes are TRBV6-1 and TRBJ2-7; D remains unclear. V lost 6 bases to trimming and J lost 0 bases, with 12 bases between them. The CDR3 runs to 14 residues. The germline V gene encodes CDR1 MNHNS and CDR2 SASEGT. The CDR3: CASRGTASSYEQYF. The CDR3 DNA reads as TGTGCCAGCAGGGGTACAGCGAGCTCCTACGAGCAGTACTTC.

This clonotype was seen only a few times. The chain links TRBV6-1 to TRBJ2-2; 7 bases map to TRBD2. Trimming cost V 6 bases and J 1 base; bases outside gene matches: 8. The CDR3 is 16 residues long. CDR1 is MNHNS, CDR2 SASEGT, per germline. CDR3 coding DNA: TGTGCCAGCAGCCTTCCTAGCGGACGGAACACCGGGGAGCTGTTTTTT. Protein sequence: CASSLPSGRNTGELFF.

This clonotype was seen a handful of times. The chain combines TRBV2 with TRBJ1-6; TRBD1 might be the D (5 bases). This CDR3 spans 14 amino acids. The germline gives CDR1 SNHLY, CDR2 FYNNEI. V gave up 4 bases and J gave up 7 bases, with 11 bases separating them. The CDR3 spells CASSVQGDNSPLHF. The CDR3 bases are TGTGCCAGCAGTGTGCAGGGCGACAATTCACCCCTCCACTTT.

In this sample, this clonotype turned up a few times. This chain joins TRBV27 and TRBJ1-5; 8 bases line up with TRBD1. The CDR3 is made up of 13 amino acids. The V and J ends lost 6 bases and 9 bases, in that order; junction bases with no gene match: 7. Germline V lookup: CDR1 MNHEY, CDR2 SMNVEV (reference sequence). The CDR3, as DNA: TGTGCCAGCAGCAATGACAGGGGATGGCCCCAGCATTTT. Protein: CASSNDRGWPQHF.

This clonotype was seen more than once but under ten times. V is TRBV7-9 and J is TRBJ2-4; 10 positions match TRBD2. V lost 2 bases, J lost 7 bases, and 5 bases stayed unmatched. CDR1 is SEHNR, CDR2 FQNEAQ, per germline (reference sequence). There are 15 residues in the CDR3. CDR3 sequence: CASSLSGLATNIQYF. CDR3 bases: TGTGCCAGCAGCTTATCGGGACTAGCGACCAACATTCAGTACTTC.

This clonotype was counted only a few times. This rearrangement joins TRBV13 to TRBJ2-3, with D possibly matching TRBD1 (6 bases). CDR1 is PRHDT, CDR2 FYEKMQ, per germline (reference sequence). V shed 2 bases and J shed 7 bases, with 22 bases lying between them. The CDR3 has 17 amino acids. Here the CDR3 DNA reads TGTGCCAGCAGCTTAAGGCGTACCCCTCAGAGGGGGTATACGCAGTATTTT. Residues: CASSLRRTPQRGYTQYF.

This clonotype was observed many times. The V and J genes are TRBV29-1 and TRBJ2-1, with 7 bases lining up with TRBD1. Trimming removed 5 bases from V and 1 base from J; junction bases left unmatched: 2. The CDR3 contains 13 residues. Per germline, CDR1 SQVTM and CDR2 ANQGSEA. CDR3 amino acids: CSVRGPSYNEQFF. The CDR3 DNA reads TGCAGCGTTAGGGGGCCGTCCTACAATGAGCAGTTCTTC.

This clonotype has just a few counts. The chain has TRBV20-1 and TRBJ1-2; a weak D match, TRBD1 (6 bases). The CDR3 is 13 residues long. Germline CDR1 reads DFQATT; CDR2 reads SNEGSKA (reference sequence). Trimming shortened V by 6 bases and J by 2 bases, and 13 bases separated the two germline ends. CDR3: CSAEGGLNYGYTF. The CDR3 DNA reads as TGCAGTGCCGAGGGGGGGCTAAACTATGGCTACACCTTC.

This clonotype appeared a single time. This chain joins TRBV10-3 and TRBJ1-1; D may be TRBD1 (5 bases). This CDR3 comprises 13 residues. Trimming stripped 4 bases from V and 4 bases from J, with 10 bases between. CDR1 ENHRY and CDR2 SYGVKD come from the germline V gene. The CDR3 DNA reads TGTGCCATCAGTGGTCCGAGGGGCACTGAAGCTTTCTTT. Translated, it gives CAISGPRGTEAFF.

The gene calls are TRBV10-3 and TRBJ2-2, with TRBD2 matching 9 bases. The CDR3 is made up of 15 amino acids. CDR1 and CDR2 from the germline V gene are ENHRY and SYGVKD. The J segment lost 1 base and the V segment lost 11 bases, leaving 8 bases of the junction unmatched. CDR3 bases: TGTGCCCAAGGGACTAGCAGCTTGAACACCGGGGAGCTGTTTTTT. This sequence encodes CAQGTSSLNTGELFF.

In this sample, this clonotype turned up a few times. The chain couples TRBV13 to TRBJ2-1, with 8 bases lining up with TRBD1. Germline CDR1 PRHDT, CDR2 FYEKMQ (reference sequence). V lost 0 bases to trimming and J lost 5 bases; unmatched junction nucleotides: 6. This CDR3 is 16 amino acids long. The CDR3 reads CASSLGLQGANNEQFF. Here the CDR3 DNA reads TGTGCCAGCAGCTTAGGCCTCCAGGGGGCTAACAATGAGCAGTTCTTC.

This clonotype was detected a few times. The chain carries TRBV29-1 and TRBJ2-3, with TRBD1 matching 9 bases. The CDR3 length is 13 residues. CDR1 is SQVTM and CDR2 is ANQGSEA in the germline V gene. Losses at the gene ends were 5 bases for V and 3 bases for J; bases not matched to a gene: 3. Here the CDR3 DNA reads TGCAGCGTTCAGGGACAGGGTACAGATACGCAGTATTTT. Protein sequence: CSVQGQGTDTQYF.

The rearrangement joins TRBV7-8 to TRBJ1-6, with D unclear. Looked up from germline, CDR1 is SGHVS and CDR2 is FQNEAQ. Trimming removed 4 bases at V and 6 bases at J, with 13 bases between. This CDR3 comprises 15 residues. CDR3 region: CASSSGRGGNSPLHF. As DNA, the CDR3 is TGTGCCAGCAGCTCGGGTCGTGGTGGTAATTCACCCCTCCACTTT. The entire variable domain, with the rest obtained from reference TRBV7-8 and TRBJ1-6, is as follows: GAGVSQSPRYKVAKRGQDVALRCDPISGHVSLFWYQQALGQGPEFLTYFQNEAQLDKSGLPSDRFFAERPEGSVSTLKIQRTQQEDSAVYLCASSSGRGGNSPLHFGNGTRLTVT.

This sequence joins TRBV9 and TRBJ2-1; 9 bases fit TRBD2. The trim removed 0 bases at V and 12 bases at J, leaving 7 bases unmatched. CDR3 length: 14 residues. The V gene's germline CDR1 is SGDLS and CDR2 YYNGEE. Here the CDR3 DNA reads TGTGCCAGCAGCGTAGAGACCCTAGCGGGACGGCAGTTCTTC. Translated: CASSVETLAGRQFF.

This clonotype appeared a few times. The V call is TRBV4-3, the J call TRBJ2-1; weak D call: TRBD2 (5 bases). The CDR3 has 14 amino acids. Germline V gene sequence: CDR1 LGHNA, CDR2 YSLEER. V lost 1 base and J 10 bases, leaving 14 bases between the germline ends. For the CDR3, the DNA is TGCGCCAGCAGCCAAGGAATTTCTGGCGGGGAGCAGTTCTTC. Its protein is CASSQGISGGEQFF.